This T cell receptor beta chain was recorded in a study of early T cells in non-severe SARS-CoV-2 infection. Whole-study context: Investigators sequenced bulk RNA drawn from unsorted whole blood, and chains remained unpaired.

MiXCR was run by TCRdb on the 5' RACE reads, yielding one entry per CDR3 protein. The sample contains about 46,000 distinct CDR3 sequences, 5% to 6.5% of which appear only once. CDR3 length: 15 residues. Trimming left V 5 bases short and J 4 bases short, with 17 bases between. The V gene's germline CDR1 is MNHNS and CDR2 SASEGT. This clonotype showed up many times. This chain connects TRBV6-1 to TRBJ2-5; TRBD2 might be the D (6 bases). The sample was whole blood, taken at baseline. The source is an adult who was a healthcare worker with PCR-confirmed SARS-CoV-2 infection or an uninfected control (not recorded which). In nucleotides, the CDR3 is TGTGCCAGCAGTAGGCGGACTATAGCCGGAGAGACCCAGTACTTC. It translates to CASSRRTIAGETQYF.